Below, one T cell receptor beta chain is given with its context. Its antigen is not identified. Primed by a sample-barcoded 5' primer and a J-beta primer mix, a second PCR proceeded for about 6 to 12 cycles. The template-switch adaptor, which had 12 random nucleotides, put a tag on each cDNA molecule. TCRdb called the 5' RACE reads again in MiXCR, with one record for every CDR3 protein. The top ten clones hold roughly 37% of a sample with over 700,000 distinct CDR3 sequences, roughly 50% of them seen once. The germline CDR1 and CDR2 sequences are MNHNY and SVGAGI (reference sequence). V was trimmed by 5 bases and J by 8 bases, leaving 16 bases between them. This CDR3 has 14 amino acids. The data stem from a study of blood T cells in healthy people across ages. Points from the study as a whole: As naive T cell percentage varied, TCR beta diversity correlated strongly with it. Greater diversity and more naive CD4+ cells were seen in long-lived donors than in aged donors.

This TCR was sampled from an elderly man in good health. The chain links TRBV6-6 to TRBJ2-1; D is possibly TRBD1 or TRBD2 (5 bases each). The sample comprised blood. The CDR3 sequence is CASSTRDQAHEQFF. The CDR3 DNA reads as TGTGCCAGCAGTACAAGGGACCAAGCCCATGAGCAGTTCTTC.